Below, 3 T cell receptor beta chains from the same sample are listed, as sequenced in a study of CD8 T cells in Susac syndrome. Reverse transcription of roughly 0.5 to 1 ug RNA was performed with random hexamers. Using its own MiXCR run on the immunoSEQ multiplex PCR reads, TCRdb lists one record per CDR3 protein. This sample yields roughly 150,000 distinct CDR3 sequences, of which 90% to 95% are seen a single time; about 0.14% belongs to the top ten. Sequenced input: CD4+ T cells from PBMCs. These receptor sequences come from a human donor in good health.

The chain couples TRBV30 to TRBJ1-5; D remains unclear. Germline values: CDR1 GTSNPN, CDR2 SVGIG (reference sequence). Trimming cost V 0 bases and J 3 bases, with 6 bases left between them. The CDR3 is 13 residues long. The CDR3 nucleotides read TGTGCCTGGAGTGTCACAAACAATCAGCCCCAGCATTTT. It specifies CAWSVTNNQPQHF.

The V gene is TRBV7-2, the J gene TRBJ2-3, with TRBD2 matching 13 bases. Germline CDR1 reads SGHTA; CDR2 reads FQGNSA. The CDR3 has 16 residues. The junction had 4 bases not matched to a gene; V was cut back by 3 bases and J by 4 bases. CDR3 region: CASSFRLAGGSDTQYF. The CDR3 DNA reads as TGTGCCAGCAGCTTCCGACTAGCGGGGGGCTCAGATACGCAGTATTTT.

The count of this clonotype is one. The gene calls are TRBV12-5 and TRBJ2-7, with D possibly matching TRBD2 (5 bases). V was trimmed by 5 bases and J by 0 bases, leaving 11 bases between them. Germline values: CDR1 LGHNT, CDR2 FRNRAP. The CDR3 consists of 14 residues. In DNA, the CDR3 is TGTGCTAGTGGTCTATCGGACTTCTCCTACGAGCAGTACTTC. It is translated as CASGLSDFSYEQYF.